This T cell receptor (beta chain) was captured in a study of cytomegalovirus exposure and HLA in healthy donors (dated by TCRdb to 2016 to 2017). For the wider study: A later analysis indicated that the 95 to 150 validation repertoires were generated on the platform also employed for the roughly 720 repertoires of the first cohort. To predict cytomegalovirus infection status, the study combined high-throughput TCR immunosequencing, statistical association of individual TCRs with disease status, and machine learning. The study aimed to test whether cataloging public T cell receptors could reveal signatures of past pathogen exposure. Along with the approximately 620-subject first cohort, a separate validation cohort of over a hundred different subjects was used. The paper's findings and limits, for the study overall: Across donors, most TCR sequences were observed very rarely, whereas some public TCRs were present in many individuals. In both the original and validation cohorts, the classifier was reported to diagnose cytomegalovirus status with high specificity and sensitivity. Subsequent analysis determined that TCRs grouped into clusters in the first cohort also showed a tendency toward co-occurrence across the roughly 130 validation repertoires, and 85% to 95% of cluster scores exceeded 0. In vitro tests confirmed that a few of the cytomegalovirus-associated TCR beta chains recognize cytomegalovirus antigens. According to the authors, the approach could potentially be generalized to other disease states and immunological phenotypes. A later analysis had no HLA typing for the validation cohort, so co-occurrence there was scored across all 130 or so repertoires. The study gave a list of 150 to 200 TCR beta chains associated with cytomegalovirus.

Turning to this clone: This receptor's antigen is unknown. Base qualities were left out, and no much larger clone turns up one base away.

Separate from the approximately 670-subject first cohort, the validation cohort of more than 90 subjects was the group to which the donors belonged. Receptors were amplified or captured by the immunoSEQ multiplex PCR assay. Per the source publication's procedure: A statistical classification framework was developed to diagnose cytomegalovirus status using the catalog of TCR beta chain sequences. TCRdb took this table from immuneACCESS and kept in-frame rearrangements with V and J called. Such tables lack part of the clones; where checked against another copy, unresolved V genes explain under half of the gap, and the rest is unexplained. That table is the source of V, J and clone size, and D and trimming were worked out from the DNA. The sample table shows 200,000 or so clones, and approximately 84% are seen once. The top ten constitute around 6.7% of the sample. From the cysteine up to the phenylalanine, the CDR3 has a length of 16 residues. Left in the record is the CDR3 DNA by itself, 48 bases read in frame from the first base.

Recombination connected TRBV21-1 to TRBJ1-1; the D segment call TRBD1 is taken from the table without a DNA check. TRBV21-1 is classified as a pseudogene. Input material: PBMCs. The source of this sequence is a man between 18 and 29 years old in good health and CMV-seropositive. The DNA reads TGTGCCAGCAGCAGCGAGCCGACAGGGCAATCCACTGAAGCTTTCTTT. Its coded protein is CASSSEPTGQSTEAFF.